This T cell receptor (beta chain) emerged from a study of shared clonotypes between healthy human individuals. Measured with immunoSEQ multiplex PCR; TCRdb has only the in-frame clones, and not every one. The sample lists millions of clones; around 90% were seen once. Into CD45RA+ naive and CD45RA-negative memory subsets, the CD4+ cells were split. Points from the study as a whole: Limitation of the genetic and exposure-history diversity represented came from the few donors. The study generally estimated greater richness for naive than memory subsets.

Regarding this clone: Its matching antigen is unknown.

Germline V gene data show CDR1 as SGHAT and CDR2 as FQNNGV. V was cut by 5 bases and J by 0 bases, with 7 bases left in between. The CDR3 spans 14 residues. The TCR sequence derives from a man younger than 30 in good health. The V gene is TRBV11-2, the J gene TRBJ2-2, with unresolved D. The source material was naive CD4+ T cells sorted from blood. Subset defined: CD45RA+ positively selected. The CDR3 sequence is CASSPIPNTGELFF. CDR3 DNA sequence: TGTGCCAGCAGCCCCATCCCGAACACCGGGGAGCTGTTTTTT.